What follows describes a single T cell receptor (beta chain). These data originate in a study of somatic mutations in cytotoxic T cells in rheumatoid arthritis. Germline CDR1 is MGHRA and CDR2 is YSYEKL. There are 13 residues in the CDR3. V was pared by 4 bases and J by 6 bases, with 5 bases of the junction left unmatched. Only in-frame clones appear in the TCRdb table, and some are missing; sequencing was by immunoSEQ multiplex PCR. The data show roughly 17,000 clones, less than 85% seen once. This sequence originates from a woman in her thirties or forties with rheumatoid arthritis. The chain combines TRBV4-1 with TRBJ2-7, with 8 bases identical to TRBD1. The material sequenced was CD8+ T cells sorted from blood. DNA of the CDR3: TGCGCCAGCAGCCGGGACAGGAGCGGCGAGCAGTACTTC. This encodes CASSRDRSGEQYF.